This TCR beta chain was recorded in a study of blood T cell repertoires in COVID-19. Source study methods: Cell counts per sample came from amplifying reference gene primers. TCRdb's table, derived via immunoSEQ multiplex PCR, lists solely in-frame clones and lacks some. The D gene and trimming were derived from the DNA, and the V and J assignments and clone size from that table. The table records about 150,000 clones, roughly four fifths of them present only once. The CDR3 covers 15 residues. Germline V CDR1 and CDR2: SEHNR, FQNEAQ (reference sequence). V shed 5 bases and J 0 bases; nucleotides not matched to a gene: 4.

V usage is TRBV7-9 and J usage is TRBJ2-1, with 7 bases that match TRBD1. The source material was peripheral blood. The origin of this receptor is a human donor with acute or convalescent COVID-19. The donor label of this sample is uncertain. The CDR3 reads CASSRAGGSYNEQFF. In DNA, the CDR3 is TGTGCCAGCAGCCGAGCAGGGGGCTCCTACAATGAGCAGTTCTTC.